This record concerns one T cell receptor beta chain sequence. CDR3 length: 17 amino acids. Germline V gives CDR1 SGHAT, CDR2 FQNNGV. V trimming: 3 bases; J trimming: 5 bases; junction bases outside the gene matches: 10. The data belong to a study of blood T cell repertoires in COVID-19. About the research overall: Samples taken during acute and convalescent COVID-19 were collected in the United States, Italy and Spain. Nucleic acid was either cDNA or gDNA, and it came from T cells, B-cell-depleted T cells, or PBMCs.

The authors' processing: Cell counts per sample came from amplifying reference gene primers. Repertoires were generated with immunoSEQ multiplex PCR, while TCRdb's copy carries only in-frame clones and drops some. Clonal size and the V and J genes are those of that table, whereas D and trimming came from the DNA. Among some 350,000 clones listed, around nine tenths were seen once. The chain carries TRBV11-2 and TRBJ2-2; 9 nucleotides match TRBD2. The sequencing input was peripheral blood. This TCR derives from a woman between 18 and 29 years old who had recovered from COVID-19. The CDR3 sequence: CASSLGGLAGPTGELFF. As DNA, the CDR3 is TGTGCCAGCAGCTTGGGTGGTCTAGCGGGACCAACCGGGGAGCTGTTTTTT.